This is a list of T cell receptor beta chains from one sample in a study of cytomegalovirus exposure and HLA in healthy donors. Repertoires were generated with immunoSEQ multiplex PCR, while TCRdb's copy carries only in-frame clones and drops some. Counted here are around 190,000 clones, around 77% occurring once; the ten biggest clones make up 2.5% to 3.5%. Specimen: PBMCs. Every receptor here comes from a woman in her thirties in good health and CMV-seronegative. Both conserved end residues are part of each CDR3. The D gene is left open where the match is weak. Expanded clones get a size class; other rows say once, few or many, or leave the size out.

>TRBD1|.|TRBV6-5|TRBJ1-1
CASSPTGFNPRVAFF
TGTGCCAGCAGCCCGACAGGGTTCAACCCCAGGGTGGCTTTCTTT
>.|.|TRBV18|TRBJ1-1
CASSPTDGDTEAFF
TGTGCCAGCTCACCGACGGACGGGGACACTGAAGCTTTCTTT
>.|.|TRBV30|TRBJ2-4
CAWNPLLAKNIQYF
TGTGCCTGGAATCCTCTACTAGCCAAAAACATTCAGTACTTC
>TRBD1|.|TRBV28|TRBJ2-7
CASRKYRGTYEQYF
TGTGCCAGCAGAAAATACAGGGGTACCTACGAGCAGTACTTC
>.|.|TRBV12-5|TRBJ2-3
CASGLLLGTQYF
TGTGCTAGTGGTTTGTTACTAGGCACGCAGTATTTT
>.|.|TRBV11-2|TRBJ1-3
CASSLDRGRSNTIYF
TGTGCCAGCAGCTTAGACAGGGGCCGCTCAAACACCATATATTTT
>TRBD2|.|TRBV9|TRBJ2-1
CASSVGLANEQFF
TGTGCCAGCAGCGTAGGACTAGCCAATGAGCAGTTCTTC
>.|.|TRBV6-5|TRBJ1-1
CASSYGTGYREAFF
TGTGCCAGCAGTTACGGCACAGGGTATCGCGAAGCTTTCTTT
>.|.|TRBV6-6|TRBJ1-6
CASFRDIISPLHF
TGTGCCAGCTTTCGGGACATTATTTCACCCCTCCACTTT
>.|.|TRBV4-1|TRBJ2-7
CASSQEGRIDSYEQYF
TGCGCCAGCAGCCAAGAGGGGCGGATAGACTCCTACGAGCAGTACTTC
>TRBD2|.|TRBV7-9|TRBJ2-7
CASSLLAGGPNEQYF
TGTGCCAGCAGCTTGCTAGCGGGAGGGCCAAACGAGCAGTACTTC
>.|.|TRBV19|TRBJ1-2
CASSAQGKVGGYTF
TGTGCCAGTAGTGCCCAGGGTAAGGTTGGTGGCTACACCTTC
>TRBD1|.|TRBV5-1|TRBJ2-5
CASSLRDRWQETQYF
TGCGCCAGCAGCTTGCGGGACAGGTGGCAAGAGACCCAGTACTTC
>TRBD2|.|TRBV6-4|TRBJ2-3
CASSSAGGADTQYF
TGTGCCAGCAGTTCAGCGGGAGGAGCAGATACGCAGTATTTT
>.|few|TRBV6-6|TRBJ2-5
CASSYSTGEKTQYF
TGTGCCAGCAGTTACTCGACGGGGGAAAAGACCCAGTACTTC
>TRBD2|.|TRBV13|TRBJ2-3
CASSLGLAGETDTQYF
TGTGCCAGCAGCTTAGGCCTAGCGGGGGAAACAGATACGCAGTATTTT
>TRBD1|.|TRBV9|TRBJ2-5
CASAEGGTGGPQETQYF
TGTGCCAGCGCGGAGGGGGGGACAGGGGGCCCCCAAGAGACCCAGTACTTC
>TRBD2|.|TRBV5-4|TRBJ2-3
CASSLVAGGPSDTQYF
TGTGCCAGCAGCTTGGTGGCGGGGGGGCCGTCGGATACGCAGTATTTT
>TRBD2|.|TRBV5-1|TRBJ2-4
CASSPAGLAGGDIQYF
TGCGCCAGCAGCCCAGCGGGACTAGCGGGAGGGGACATTCAGTACTTC
>.|few|TRBV9|TRBJ1-4
CASTPRGTTNEKLFF
TGTGCCAGCACCCCCCGAGGTACAACTAATGAAAAACTGTTTTTT
>TRBD2|.|TRBV19|TRBJ2-3
CASKETSGRKADTQYF
TGTGCCAGTAAGGAGACTAGCGGGAGAAAGGCAGATACGCAGTATTTT
>.|.|TRBV28|TRBJ2-3
CASSLLGGLSTDTQYF
TGTGCCAGCAGTTTATTGGGCGGGCTGAGCACAGATACGCAGTATTTT
>TRBD2|.|TRBV6-6|TRBJ2-7
CAGSYTSGGNYEQYF
TGTGCCGGCAGTTACACTAGCGGGGGAAACTACGAGCAGTACTTC
>.|.|TRBV7-9|TRBJ2-3
CSSSFTSTDTQYF
TGTTCCAGCAGCTTTACTAGCACAGATACGCAGTATTTT
>TRBD1|.|TRBV19|TRBJ1-1
CASSYLGQGRDEAFF
TGTGCCAGTAGTTATCTTGGACAGGGGCGAGATGAAGCTTTCTTT
>.|.|TRBV29-1|TRBJ2-7
CSVVAPPGYEQYF
TGCAGCGTTGTAGCCCCCCCGGGCTACGAGCAGTACTTC
>TRBD2|few|TRBV5-1|TRBJ2-5
CASTSGGTSQETQYF
TGCGCGAGCACTAGCGGGGGGACCTCTCAAGAGACCCAGTACTTC
>TRBD1|.|TRBV7-6|TRBJ2-6
CASSLGTGFKSGANVLTF
TGTGCCAGCAGCTTAGGGACAGGGTTTAAGTCGGGGGCCAACGTCCTGACTTTC
>TRBD1|.|TRBV5-4|TRBJ2-7
CASRLLGQGAQQYF
TGTGCCAGCAGACTCTTGGGACAGGGGGCCCAGCAGTACTTC
>.|.|TRBV4-1|TRBJ1-6
CASSTRGRDSPLHF
TGCGCCAGCAGCACCCGAGGGAGGGATTCACCCCTCCACTTT
>TRBD2|.|TRBV7-6|TRBJ2-1
CASSPRTSGSGYNEQFF
TGTGCCAGCAGCCCCAGGACTAGCGGGAGCGGATACAATGAGCAGTTCTTC
>TRBD1|.|TRBV2|TRBJ2-7
CASSGTNRGTNYEQYF
TGTGCCAGCAGTGGAACAAACAGGGGAACGAACTACGAGCAGTACTTC
>.|.|TRBV11-2|TRBJ1-2
CASSWTPNYGYPF
TGTGCCAGCAGCTGGACTCCTAACTATGGCTACCCCTTC
>.|.|TRBV5-5|TRBJ2-3
CASSFLLAHHWDTQYF
TGTGCCAGCAGCTTCTTACTAGCACATCACTGGGATACGCAGTATTTT
>TRBD1|.|TRBV5-1|TRBJ2-7
CASSLQDRVNEQYF
TGCGCCAGCAGCTTACAGGACAGGGTAAACGAGCAGTACTTC